The TCR beta chain described here comes from a study of T-cell memory formation after mild COVID-19. Study-level background: TCR clustering was largely donor specific.

TCRdb itself ran the 5' RACE reads through MiXCR, one entry per CDR3 protein. The sample consists of 210,000 or so distinct CDR3 sequences, over 9.5% of them appearing once. Whole-study results and caveats: The finding that pre-infection memory included some responding clones suggested that cross-reactive memory joined. There was a balanced CD4/CD8 profile in clones contracting day 15 to 85, and later expanders leaned CD4+. Researchers report contracting CD4+ clones mostly in CM and EM, with CD8+ clones in EMRA.

This clonotype has a handful of counts. Its antigen is not known. Germline CDR1 is MGHRA and CDR2 is YSYEKL. With V trimmed by 3 bases and J by 1 base, 6 bases remained unmatched. CDR3 length equals 15 residues. The material sequenced was PBMCs or a T cell subset sorted from them (not recorded which). The rearrangement uses TRBV4-1 and TRBJ2-7; 7 nucleotides align to TRBD1. The sequence was collected from a young man who had mild COVID-19 (a few samples of this study predate the infection). Cell type and time point are not known. This CDR3 is CASSHPGTESYEQYF. The CDR3 bases are TGCGCCAGCAGCCACCCCGGGACAGAGTCCTACGAGCAGTACTTC.